The next 25 T cell receptor beta chains were all read from a single sample in a study of control samples from healthy donors and cancer patients. Here immunoSEQ multiplex PCR was the method, and the copy in TCRdb shows in-frame clones only, minus some. The table lists 65,000 to 95,000 clones, around 89% of them singletons. Sequenced material: blood. The origin of the receptors is a middle-aged man in good health.

J is TRBJ2-3 and V is TRBV5-1; the D gene is possibly TRBD1 (6 bases). In germline, CDR1 is SGHRS, CDR2 YFSETQ. The CDR3 loop spans 16 amino acids. V dropped 0 bases and J dropped 5 bases, with 16 bases sitting between them. The CDR3 DNA follows: TGCGCCAGCAGCTTGGTCGCCAGGGGCCCAATAGATACGCAGTATTTT. This encodes CASSLVARGPIDTQYF.

The chain carries TRBV6-2 or TRBV6-3 and TRBJ1-5, with D possibly TRBD1 on 5 matching bases. V lost 5 bases and J 7 bases, leaving 15 bases between the germline ends. The CDR3 contains 14 residues. Germline loops: CDR1 MNHEY, CDR2 SVGEGT. Here the CDR3 reads CASSQGHMEQPQHF. The CDR3 DNA sequence: TGTGCCAGCAGTCAAGGACATATGGAGCAGCCCCAGCATTTT.

The chain is built from TRBV28 and TRBJ1-1, with a weak D call TRBD1 (6 bases). From germline, CDR1 is MDHEN and CDR2 SYDVKM. The CDR3 spans 15 residues. V was cut by 10 bases and J by 1 base, with 19 bases left in between. Here the CDR3 reads CATAPRGGPNTEAFF. Written as DNA, the CDR3 is TGTGCCACCGCCCCTCGGGGGGGGCCGAACACTGAAGCTTTCTTT.

The CDR3 is CASSLGSRGSYNEQFF. For the CDR3, the DNA is TGTGCCAGCAGCTTAGGTAGTAGGGGCTCCTACAATGAGCAGTTCTTC. V usage is TRBV7-2 and J usage is TRBJ2-1, with TRBD1 as a possible D gene (5 bases). The CDR3 consists of 16 residues. Deletions cut 1 base from V and 0 bases from J, with 10 bases between. Germline V CDR1 and CDR2: SGHTA, FQGNSA.

This sequence joins TRBV2 and TRBJ1-5, with TRBD1 matching over 8 bases. Germline loops: CDR1 SNHLY, CDR2 FYNNEI. CDR3 length: 13 amino acids. The trim removed 8 bases at V and 7 bases at J, leaving 7 bases unmatched. DNA for the CDR3: TGTGCCAGCCGCAGGGGGCCCGGGCAGCCCCAGCATTTT. Protein sequence: CASRRGPGQPQHF.

The DNA for the CDR3 is TGTGCCAGTAGTATAGTTGCGGGACAGGGCAATCAGCCCCAGCATTTT. This codes for CASSIVAGQGNQPQHF. This chain uses TRBV19 with TRBJ1-5; 8 nucleotides align to TRBD1. The CDR3 has 16 residues. J was trimmed by 2 bases and V by 1 base; bases with no gene match: 4. Germline loops: CDR1 LNHDA, CDR2 SQIVND (reference sequence). The full variable domain, completed using reference TRBV19 and TRBJ1-5, is DGGITQSPKYLFRKEGQNVTLSCEQNLNHDAMYWYRQDPGQGLRLIYYSQIVNDFQKGDIAEGYSVSREKKESFPLTVTSAQKNPTAFYLCASSIVAGQGNQPQHFGDGTRLSIL.

V and J are TRBV25-1 and TRBJ2-5; 12 bases fit TRBD2. V shed 4 bases, J shed 5 bases, and the junction held 14 bases outside the gene matches. The germline V gene encodes CDR1 MGHDK and CDR2 SYGVNS. CDR3 length equals 18 residues. The CDR3 spells CASSVLGLAGTPRETQYF. The DNA for the CDR3 is TGTGCCAGCAGTGTCCTAGGACTAGCGGGAACTCCACGGGAGACCCAGTACTTC.

The genes are TRBV6-5 and TRBJ1-3, with D possibly TRBD1 on 6 matching bases. The V end was cut by 9 bases, the J end by 8 bases, with 17 bases between. The germline V gene encodes CDR1 MNHEY and CDR2 SVGAGI. The CDR3 totals 13 residues. CDR3: CARGGQGRDTIYF. The DNA for the CDR3 is TGTGCCAGGGGGGGGCAGGGCCGGGACACCATATATTTT.

The V and J genes are TRBV30 and TRBJ2-6; maybe TRBD2 (6 bases). The V and J ends lost 0 bases and 2 bases respectively, with 20 bases between them. The CDR3 contains 19 residues. Germline CDR1 is GTSNPN and CDR2 is SVGIG (reference sequence). This CDR3 is CAWSVSRWRGTPGANVLTF. Written as DNA, the CDR3 is TGTGCCTGGAGTGTAAGTCGGTGGCGGGGAACTCCTGGGGCCAACGTCCTGACTTTC.

The chain combines TRBV6-1 with TRBJ2-1; 9 bases are a match to TRBD2. The germline CDR1 and CDR2 sequences are MNHNS and SASEGT. There are 17 residues in the CDR3. V was pared by 2 bases and J by 9 bases, with 14 bases of the junction left unmatched. CDR3: CASSELRTSGGYFEQFF. Written as DNA, the CDR3 is TGTGCCAGCAGTGAACTTAGGACGAGCGGGGGGTATTTTGAGCAGTTCTTC.

The chain couples TRBV5-4 to TRBJ2-3, with 7 bases that match TRBD2. The CDR3 runs to 15 residues. V gave up 2 bases and J gave up 2 bases; unmatched junction bases: 5. The germline CDR1 and CDR2 sequences are SGHNT and YYREEE (reference sequence). CDR3 bases: TGTGCCAGCAGCTTCGGCGGGGGTCCCACAGATACGCAGTATTTT. The encoded protein is CASSFGGGPTDTQYF.

The gene calls are TRBV6-5 and TRBJ2-3, with 8 bases fitting TRBD1. Germline V gives CDR1 MNHEY, CDR2 SVGAGI. CDR3 size: 14 residues. J gave up 3 bases and V 5 bases, and 4 bases lay outside the gene matches. CDR3 bases: TGTGCCAGCAGTAGACAGGGGAAGACAGATACGCAGTATTTT. This encodes CASSRQGKTDTQYF.

The V and J genes are TRBV5-1 and TRBJ2-6, with D possibly TRBD1 on 6 matching bases. The CDR3 runs to 18 residues. Trimming took off 2 bases at V and 3 bases at J, with 18 bases between the two ends. Looked up from germline, CDR1 is SGHRS and CDR2 is YFSETQ. CDR3 sequence reads: CASSFRGQGTFGANVLTF. For the CDR3, the DNA is TGCGCCAGCAGCTTTCGGGGACAAGGGACATTTGGGGCCAACGTCCTGACTTTC.

The J gene is TRBJ2-4, the V gene TRBV6-5; D is possibly TRBD1 (6 bases). The CDR3 totals 14 residues. Germline CDR1 is MNHEY and CDR2 is SVGAGI. The V gene lost 3 bases and the J gene lost 4 bases, with 10 bases spanning the gap. The CDR3 region has the DNA TGTGCCAGCAGTTATGGGGGCGCGAAAAACATTCAGTACTTC. Protein product: CASSYGGAKNIQYF.

The chain joins TRBV5-6 to TRBJ1-5, with 8 bases lining up with TRBD1. Looked up from germline, CDR1 is SGHDT and CDR2 is YYEEEE. This CDR3 has 14 residues. The V gene end was trimmed by 3 bases and the J gene end by 7 bases; junction bases not matched to a gene: 6. The CDR3 loop is CASSSGQGGQPQHF. CDR3 bases: TGTGCCAGCAGCTCAGGACAGGGTGGCCAGCCCCAGCATTTT.

This clone was detected only a few times. This chain's CDR3 is CASSLRARVETQYF. The CDR3 DNA sequence: TGTGCCAGCAGTCTCCGGGCCCGGGTGGAGACCCAGTACTTC. The chain couples TRBV6-2 or TRBV6-3 to TRBJ2-5; D unresolved. Between the trimmed V and J ends, which lost 5 bases and 5 bases, there was a span of 15 bases. Germline V gives CDR1 MNHEY, CDR2 SVGEGT. The CDR3 covers 14 residues.

The V call is TRBV9, the J call TRBJ2-3; maybe TRBD2 (5 bases). The CDR3 consists of 14 residues. In germline, CDR1 is SGDLS, CDR2 YYNGEE. The V end was cut by 0 bases, the J end by 4 bases, with 9 bases between. The CDR3 bases are TGTGCCAGCAGCGTAGGGCTAGCACCAGATACGCAGTATTTT. Its translation is CASSVGLAPDTQYF.

The rearrangement links TRBV7-2 to TRBJ2-5, with 7 bases that match TRBD1. The CDR3 has 14 residues. CDR1 SGHTA and CDR2 FQGNSA come from the germline V gene. V lost 4 bases and J lost 5; bases outside the gene matches: 7. The CDR3 nucleotides are TGTGCCAGCAGCTATAGGACAGGCGGGGAGACCCAGTACTTC. Amino acid sequence: CASSYRTGGETQYF.

The chain uses TRBV7-2 and TRBJ2-7, with TRBD1 identical over 8 bases. The CDR3 is 16 residues long. Germline values: CDR1 SGHTA, CDR2 FQGNSA. J gave up 4 bases and V 2 bases, and 10 bases lay outside the gene matches. CDR3 coding DNA: TGTGCCAGCAGCTTAAAGACAGGGGAAAAGGCTTACGAGCAGTACTTC. Its translation is CASSLKTGEKAYEQYF.

The chain carries TRBV4-3 and TRBJ1-2, with 9 bases lining up with TRBD1. In germline, CDR1 is LGHNA, CDR2 YSLEER. After removal of 5 bases from V and 5 bases from J, the junction contained 9 bases not matched to a gene. The CDR3 is made up of 15 amino acids. The CDR3 sequence is CASSLQGASGYGYTF. The DNA of the CDR3 is TGCGCCAGCAGCTTACAGGGGGCCTCAGGTTATGGCTACACCTTC.

The CDR3, as DNA: TGTGCCAGCAGCTTAGGAGTTGGGGGGCTGGTCTACGAGCAGTACTTC. The encoded protein is CASSLGVGGLVYEQYF. This sequence joins TRBV7-6 and TRBJ2-7; D is tentatively TRBD1 or TRBD2 (6 bases each). Per germline, CDR1 SGHVS and CDR2 FNYEAQ. V was shortened by 1 base and J by 3 bases, with 16 bases between the two germline ends. The CDR3 has 16 amino acids.

This rearrangement joins TRBV18 to TRBJ1-6, with TRBD1 matching 8 bases. Trimming took 6 bases from V and 10 from J; bases not matched to a gene: 8. This CDR3 has 14 amino acids. Germline V gene lookup returns CDR1 KGHSH and CDR2 LQKENI. The CDR3 protein is CASSQTTGVSPLHF. CDR3 nucleotide sequence: TGTGCCAGCTCGCAAACGACAGGGGTCTCACCCCTCCACTTT.

This rearrangement joins TRBV11-1 to TRBJ2-3, with D possibly TRBD1 on 6 matching bases. Trimming pared 0 bases from V and 2 bases from J, leaving 9 bases between. Germline V gives CDR1 SGHAT, CDR2 FQDESV (reference sequence). The CDR3 sequence is 15 residues long. The CDR3 sequence: CASSLANRDTDTQYF. CDR3 nucleotides: TGTGCCAGCAGCTTAGCGAACAGGGACACAGATACGCAGTATTTT.

The chain couples TRBV15 to TRBJ2-3; 10 bases match TRBD1. The CDR3 spans 15 residues. Unmatched junction bases numbered 7, after V lost 4 bases and J lost 6 bases. Germline lookup yields CDR1 LNHNV and CDR2 YYDKDF (reference sequence). The CDR3 DNA sequence: TGTGCCACCAGCACCCGGACAGGGGGAGTGGATACGCAGTATTTT. Its translation is CATSTRTGGVDTQYF.

V and J are TRBV6-5 and TRBJ2-5, with TRBD2 identical over 7 bases. The germline V gene encodes CDR1 MNHEY and CDR2 SVGAGI. This CDR3 is 15 amino acids long. V lost 0 bases and J lost 3; bases outside the gene matches: 4. CDR3 residues: CASSYSRTSEETQYF. In DNA form, the CDR3 reads TGTGCCAGCAGTTACTCGAGAACTAGCGAAGAGACCCAGTACTTC.